The 30 T cell receptor beta chains listed next were all sequenced from one sample in a study of neurological immune-mediated disorders. MiXCR was run by TCRdb on the 5' RACE reads, yielding one entry per CDR3 protein. Here the sample spans about 30,000 distinct CDR3 sequences, approximately 15% being singletons. The sequencing sample was made of PBMCs. The receptors stem from a man aged 65 to 85 in good health.

This clonotype was counted at least ten times. The chain employs TRBV7-2 and TRBJ1-5; 9 bases are a match to TRBD1. The CDR3 has 15 amino acids. Trimming removed 5 bases from V and 7 bases from J; junction bases left unmatched: 9. Per germline, CDR1 SGHTA and CDR2 FQGNSA. The CDR3 DNA reads TGTGCCAGCAGCCTAGGGACAGGGTCCGGGCAGCCCCAGCATTTT. This gives the protein CASSLGTGSGQPQHF. The full variable domain, rest sourced from reference TRBV7-2 and TRBJ1-5, is GAGVSQSPSNKVTEKGKDVELRCDPISGHTALYWYRQSLGQGLEFLIYFQGNSAPDKSGLPSDRFSAERTGGSVSTLTIQRTQQEDSAVYLCASSLGTGSGQPQHFGDGTRLSIL.

This clonotype was counted at least ten times. V usage is TRBV9 and J usage is TRBJ2-7, with 7 bases that match TRBD1. This CDR3 comprises 13 residues. Germline V gene lookup returns CDR1 SGDLS and CDR2 YYNGEE. The V gene end was trimmed by 3 bases and the J gene end by 6 bases; junction bases not matched to a gene: 6. CDR3 sequence reads: CASSGYTGAEQYF. DNA of the CDR3: TGTGCCAGCAGCGGTTACACAGGGGCCGAGCAGTACTTC.

There are a few counts of this clonotype. The chain carries TRBV29-1 and TRBJ2-1; TRBD2 is a possible D gene (5 bases). Germline lookup yields CDR1 SQVTM and CDR2 ANQGSEA. This CDR3 comprises 13 residues. V dropped 3 bases and J dropped 8 bases, with 14 bases sitting between them. In DNA, the CDR3 is TGCAGCGTTGAGGGCCCGGGGAGAGATGAGCAGTTCTTC. Protein: CSVEGPGRDEQFF.

This clonotype was seen ten or more times. The genes are TRBV7-2 and TRBJ2-2, with D maybe TRBD1 (6 bases). V lost 4 bases and J lost 1, with 10 bases in between. Germline loops: CDR1 SGHTA, CDR2 FQGNSA. The CDR3 has 15 residues. The CDR3 DNA is TGTGCCAGCAGCTCGCGACAGGAGAACACCGGGGAGCTGTTTTTT. As protein: CASSSRQENTGELFF.

V gene TRBV7-6 combines with J gene TRBJ2-1; D is unresolved. The CDR3 totals 13 residues. The V and J ends lost 6 bases and 9 bases respectively, with 15 bases between them. Germline V gene data show CDR1 as SGHVS and CDR2 as FNYEAQ. CDR3 sequence reads: CASSRLVATEQFF. CDR3 DNA: TGTGCCAGCAGTCGACTTGTAGCTACTGAGCAGTTCTTC.

This clonotype was seen at least ten times. The genes are TRBV7-8 and TRBJ2-1; 14 nucleotides line up with TRBD2. Germline CDR1 reads SGHVS; CDR2 reads FQNEAQ. Germline trimming cut 5 bases from V and 6 bases from J; bases unmatched to any gene: 3. The CDR3 is 15 residues long. This CDR3 reads CASSLGLAGVNEQFF. For the CDR3, the DNA is TGTGCCAGCAGCCTGGGACTAGCGGGGGTCAATGAGCAGTTCTTC.

This clonotype has at least ten counts. The rearrangement joins TRBV5-1 to TRBJ2-7, with 9 nucleotides matching TRBD2. With V trimmed by 3 bases and J by 6 bases, 10 bases remained unmatched. The germline CDR1 and CDR2 sequences are SGHRS and YFSETQ. This CDR3 is built from 15 residues. The chain's CDR3 is CASSWRAGGEVEQYF. The CDR3, as DNA: TGCGCCAGCAGCTGGAGAGCGGGGGGTGAAGTCGAGCAGTACTTC.

Comment on this clonotype: One end of the junction does not line up with germline, which may come from a read error. The chain combines TRBV7-3 with TRBJ2-3; D is possibly TRBD1 (5 bases). Looked up from germline, CDR1 is SGHTA and CDR2 is FQGTGA. The CDR3 consists of 14 residues. CDR3 residues: CASSLAGRIDTQYF. The CDR3 DNA reads TGTGCAAGCAGCTTGGCAGGGCGCATAGATACGCAGTATTTT. The full variable domain, its missing parts supplied by reference TRBV7-3 and TRBJ2-3, is GAGVSQTPSNKVTEKGKYVELRCDPISGHTALYWYRQSLGQGPEFLIYFQGTGAADDSGLPNDRFFAVRPEGSVSTLKIQRTERGDSAVYLCASSLAGRIDTQYFGPGTRLTVL.

Remarks on this clonotype: One junction end does not reproduce the germline sequence, and a read error may be involved. The V and J genes are TRBV7-2 and TRBJ2-7; D gene uncertain. This CDR3 contains 14 residues. The V gene's germline CDR1 is SGHTA and CDR2 FQGNSA. The CDR3 sequence is CASSPGFGYYEHYF. CDR3 DNA sequence: TGTGCCAGCAGCCCCGGCTTCGGATACTACGAGCACTACTTC.

Many counts were recorded for this clonotype. The chain couples TRBV4-2 to TRBJ2-7; D call uncertain. The V end was cut by 1 base, the J end by 0 bases, with 10 bases between. CDR1 LGHNA and CDR2 YNFKEQ come from the germline V gene. The CDR3 consists of 15 residues. CDR3 DNA sequence: TGTGCCAGCAGCCAAGGGCAAGCGAGCTCCTACGAGCAGTACTTC. It encodes CASSQGQASSYEQYF.

This clonotype was detected many times. The chain couples TRBV28 to TRBJ2-7; perhaps TRBD2 as D (5 bases). Germline V gene data show CDR1 as MDHEN and CDR2 as SYDVKM. The CDR3 sequence is 15 residues long. Trimming stripped 4 bases from V and 4 bases from J, with 17 bases between. The CDR3 sequence: CASSSPWEYGYEQYF. In nucleotides, the CDR3 is TGTGCCAGCAGTTCCCCATGGGAGTACGGTTACGAGCAGTACTTC.

This clonotype was observed many times. This sequence joins TRBV6-5 and TRBJ2-3; TRBD2 matches 9 bases. CDR1 MNHEY and CDR2 SVGAGI come from the germline V gene. The CDR3 totals 18 residues. J gave up 2 bases and V 0 bases, and 9 bases lay outside the gene matches. In nucleotides, the CDR3 is TGTGCCAGCAGTTACTCGTTCGGAGCGGGGGGACCCACAGATACGCAGTATTTT. This codes for CASSYSFGAGGPTDTQYF.

CDR3 nucleotide sequence: TGTGCCAGCAGTCCGGGACAGGGGATATTTTCACCCCTCCACTTT. It translates to CASSPGQGIFSPLHF. This chain links TRBV2 with TRBJ1-6; TRBD1 aligns across 10 bases. The CDR3 covers 15 residues. V lost 5 bases to trimming and J lost 9 bases; unmatched junction nucleotides: 7. The V gene's germline CDR1 is SNHLY and CDR2 FYNNEI. The entire variable domain, with the rest obtained from reference TRBV2 and TRBJ1-6, is as follows: EPEVTQTPSHQVTQMGQEVILRCVPISNHLYFYWYRQILGQKVEFLVSFYNNEISEKSEIFDDQFSVERPDGSNFTLKIRSTKLEDSAMYFCASSPGQGIFSPLHFGNGTRLTVT.

This clonotype was recorded a few times. The gene calls are TRBV12-3 or TRBV12-4 and TRBJ1-1, with 7 bases identical to TRBD1. The trim removed 6 bases at V and 1 base at J, leaving 5 bases unmatched. The CDR3 has 14 residues. CDR3 loop: CASRRQGKNTEAFF. The CDR3 coding sequence is TGTGCCAGCAGACGACAGGGAAAGAACACTGAAGCTTTCTTT.

This clonotype has ten or more counts. This chain uses TRBV7-2 with TRBJ1-5, with D maybe TRBD1 (5 bases). Germline loops: CDR1 SGHTA, CDR2 FQGNSA. The CDR3 has 15 residues. The V end was cut by 3 bases, the J end by 3 bases, with 12 bases between. CDR3 bases: TGTGCCAGCAGCTTTTCTCGGGGACCCAATCAGCCCCAGCATTTT. Translated: CASSFSRGPNQPQHF.

This clonotype showed up just once. Germline and junction disagree at one end, which may indicate a read error. J is TRBJ1-5 and V is TRBV19; D not resolved. This CDR3 has 15 residues. Germline V CDR1 and CDR2: LNHDA, SQIVND (reference sequence). CDR3 sequence: CASTPPGDSNQTQHF. In nucleotides, the CDR3 is TGTGCCAGTACCCCTCCCGGGGATAGCAATCAGACCCAGCATTTT.

This clonotype has a count of ten or more. This chain links TRBV10-3 with TRBJ2-7; no clear D gene. Trimming took off 2 bases at V and 0 bases at J, with 11 bases between the two ends. CDR1 and CDR2 from the germline V gene are ENHRY and SYGVKD. The CDR3 spans 15 residues. In DNA form, the CDR3 reads TGTGCCATCAGTGAGGTGATATCGAGCTCCTACGAGCAGTACTTC. Its protein is CAISEVISSSYEQYF.

At least ten counts were recorded for this clonotype. The CDR3 loop is CASSSNSGEETQYF. The CDR3 DNA is TGTGCCAGCAGTTCGAATAGCGGCGAGGAGACCCAGTACTTC. The rearrangement joins TRBV6-5 to TRBJ2-5; D is possibly TRBD2 (6 bases). Trimming pared 4 bases from V and 5 bases from J, leaving 14 bases between. The germline V gene encodes CDR1 MNHEY and CDR2 SVGAGI. The CDR3 covers 14 residues.

The table lists this clonotype with many counts. The gene calls are TRBV20-1 and TRBJ1-6; a possible D gene is TRBD1 (5 bases). The length of the CDR3 is 17 residues. Trimming stripped 0 bases from V and 7 bases from J, with 19 bases between. Germline V gene data show CDR1 as DFQATT and CDR2 as SNEGSKA (reference sequence). CDR3 sequence reads: CSARDPKEGMRNSPLHF. For the CDR3, the DNA is TGCAGTGCTAGAGATCCGAAAGAGGGGATGAGGAATTCACCCCTCCACTTT.

The chain recombines TRBV20-1 with TRBJ2-1; TRBD2 agrees at 12 bases. J lost 4 bases, V lost 4 bases, and 2 bases had no gene match. The CDR3 length is 14 residues. The germline gives CDR1 DFQATT, CDR2 SNEGSKA (reference sequence). The CDR3 DNA reads as TGCAGTGCTATGGGACTAGCGGGTTACAATGAGCAGTTCTTC. It translates to CSAMGLAGYNEQFF.

Ten or more counts support this clonotype. V usage is TRBV20-1 and J usage is TRBJ2-3; no firm D call. Germline CDR1 DFQATT, CDR2 SNEGSKA (reference sequence). V was shortened by 6 bases and J by 1 base, with 11 bases between the two germline ends. The CDR3 runs 13 residues. This chain's CDR3 is CSAFPIGTDTQYF. The CDR3 DNA sequence: TGCAGTGCCTTCCCTATTGGCACAGATACGCAGTATTTT.

This clonotype showed up many times. This chain joins TRBV5-1 and TRBJ2-1, with 12 bases aligning to TRBD1. The germline CDR1 and CDR2 sequences are SGHRS and YFSETQ. The V and J ends lost 4 bases and 7 bases, in that order; junction bases with no gene match: 12. The CDR3 has 17 residues. CDR3 in DNA: TGCGCCAGCAGCACCTTGGGACAGGGGGCGGTTGCGAATGAGCAGTTCTTC. It is translated as CASSTLGQGAVANEQFF.

This clonotype was detected a few times. This chain joins TRBV10-3 and TRBJ1-2, with D hard to call. Germline V gene data show CDR1 as ENHRY and CDR2 as SYGVKD. CDR3 length: 13 residues. The ends were cut back, 2 bases at V and 2 bases at J, with 6 bases in the middle. DNA of the CDR3: TGTGCCATCAGTGAGGGTCAGAACTATGGCTACACCTTC. Its translation is CAISEGQNYGYTF.

This clonotype was found many times. V is TRBV18 and J is TRBJ2-7, with TRBD1 identical over 9 bases. V was pared by 4 bases and J by 4 bases, with 11 bases of the junction left unmatched. CDR3 length: 16 residues. Germline V gene data show CDR1 as KGHSH and CDR2 as LQKENI. The chain's CDR3 is CASSLDSGTGKYEQYF. DNA of the CDR3: TGTGCCAGCTCACTTGATTCAGGGACAGGGAAGTACGAGCAGTACTTC. Supplemented by reference TRBV18 and TRBJ2-7, the full variable domain reads NAGVMQNPRHLVRRRGQEARLRCSPMKGHSHVYWYRQLPEEGLKFMVYLQKENIIDESGMPKERFSAEFPKEGPSILRIQQVVRGDSAAYFCASSLDSGTGKYEQYFGPGTRLTVT.

In this sample, this clonotype turned up many times. The rearrangement joins TRBV5-1 to TRBJ1-1, with D uncertain. CDR3 length: 15 amino acids. V was clipped by 0 bases and J by 0 bases, with 9 bases between them. Germline-derived CDR1 and CDR2 are SGHRS and YFSETQ. CDR3 nucleotides: TGCGCCAGCAGCTTGGCAGTGGGGATGAACACTGAAGCTTTCTTT. This codes for CASSLAVGMNTEAFF. The full variable domain, its missing parts supplied by reference TRBV5-1 and TRBJ1-1, is KAGVTQTPRYLIKTRGQQVTLSCSPISGHRSVSWYQQTPGQGLQFLFEYFSETQRNKGNFPGRFSGRQFSNSRSEMNVSTLELGDSALYLCASSLAVGMNTEAFFGQGTRLTVV.

There are many counts of this clonotype. The rearrangement joins TRBV5-1 to TRBJ1-1; 10 positions agree with TRBD1. The CDR3 runs to 15 residues. The V segment lost 2 bases and the J segment 3 bases; nucleotides outside the gene matches: 4. Germline V gene data show CDR1 as SGHRS and CDR2 as YFSETQ. CDR3 sequence reads: CASSLTGTGDTEAFF. In DNA form, the CDR3 reads TGCGCCAGCAGCTTAACCGGGACAGGGGACACTGAAGCTTTCTTT.

Many counts were recorded for this clonotype. The V and J genes are TRBV20-1 and TRBJ2-1; D tentatively reads TRBD1 or TRBD2 (5 bases each). CDR3 length equals 15 residues. Trimming removed 6 bases from V and 3 bases from J, with 18 bases in between. Per the germline V gene, CDR1 is DFQATT and CDR2 is SNEGSKA (reference sequence). In DNA form, the CDR3 reads TGCAGTGCCCCGGACGGGACCAAGCTCTACAATGAGCAGTTCTTC. This gives the protein CSAPDGTKLYNEQFF.

This clonotype was seen at least ten times. The rearrangement uses TRBV20-1 and TRBJ1-1; no definite D call. CDR3 length equals 15 residues. Germline V gene data show CDR1 as DFQATT and CDR2 as SNEGSKA (reference sequence). Trimming cost V 4 bases and J 6 bases, with 21 bases left between them. The CDR3 coding sequence is TGCAGTGCTATAAGTACGTGGGGAGGTAGCGCTGAAGCTTTCTTT. This codes for CSAISTWGGSAEAFF.

This clonotype occurred many times. V gene TRBV3-1 combines with J gene TRBJ1-2; D is unclear. Trimming left V 1 base short and J 7 bases short, with 7 bases between. This CDR3 contains 12 residues. Germline CDR1 and CDR2: LGHDT and YNNKEL (reference sequence). The CDR3 nucleotides are TGTGCCAGCAGCCAAGGATCGGCTGGCTACACCTTC. Encoded protein: CASSQGSAGYTF.

For this clonotype: One junction end disagrees with the germline gene, perhaps due to a read error. The chain combines TRBV20-1 with TRBJ2-7; TRBD1 matches 8 bases. The germline V gene has CDR1 DFQATT and CDR2 SNEGSKA (reference sequence). The length of the CDR3 is 13 residues. CDR3 bases: TGCAGTGCTAGCCCGGACAGGGCCGGCGAGCATTACTTC. This translates into CSASPDRAGEHYF.